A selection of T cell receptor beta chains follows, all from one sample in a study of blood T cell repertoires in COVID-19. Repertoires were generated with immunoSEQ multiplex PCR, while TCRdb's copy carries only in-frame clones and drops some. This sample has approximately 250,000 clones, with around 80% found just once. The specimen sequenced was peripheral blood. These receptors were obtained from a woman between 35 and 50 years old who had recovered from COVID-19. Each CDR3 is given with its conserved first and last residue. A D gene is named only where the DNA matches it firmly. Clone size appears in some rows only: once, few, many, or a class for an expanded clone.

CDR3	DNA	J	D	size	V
CASSTRGRGETQYF	TGTGCCAGCAGCACGCGGGGGCGGGGGGAGACCCAGTACTTC	TRBJ2-5	.	.	TRBV7-2
CAWSLGGGREQFF	TGTGCCTGGAGTTTAGGGGGTGGTAGGGAGCAGTTCTTC	TRBJ2-1	.	.	TRBV30
CSAHIPDTQYF	TGCAGTGCTCACATACCAGATACGCAGTATTTT	TRBJ2-3	.	.	TRBV20-1
CASSLSPENTEAFF	TGCGCCAGCAGCTTGTCTCCAGAGAACACTGAAGCTTTCTTT	TRBJ1-1	.	few	TRBV5-1
CASSEYNEQFF	TGTGCCAGCAGTGAGTACAATGAGCAGTTCTTC	TRBJ2-1	.	.	TRBV12-3/TRBV12-4
CASSPAGTGGTPLHF	TGCGCCAGCAGCCCAGCCGGGACAGGGGGTACACCCCTCCACTTT	TRBJ1-6	TRBD1	.	TRBV4-3
CASSFYLYGYTF	TGTGCCAGCAGTTTTTATCTCTATGGCTACACCTTC	TRBJ1-2	.	.	TRBV12-3/TRBV12-4
CASSVGRTGRNTEAFF	TGTGCCAGCAGCGTAGGGCGGACAGGGAGGAACACTGAAGCTTTCTTT	TRBJ1-1	TRBD1	.	TRBV9
CASSSRQLSTDTQYF	TGTGCCAGCAGTTCCAGACAGCTAAGCACAGATACGCAGTATTTT	TRBJ2-3	.	.	TRBV27
CAISDGGGFRDTQYF	TGTGCCATCAGTGATGGCGGGGGTTTTAGGGATACGCAGTATTTT	TRBJ2-3	TRBD2	few	TRBV10-3
CASSHGQASEQYF	TGTGCCAGCAGCCACGGACAGGCGAGCGAGCAGTACTTC	TRBJ2-7	TRBD1	.	TRBV7-2